What follows are 21 T cell receptor beta chains derived from one specimen sequenced in a study of blood T cell repertoires in COVID-19. Using immunoSEQ multiplex PCR, the repertoire was profiled, and TCRdb retains in-frame clones only, with some absent. The sample shows approximately 400,000 clones, over 75% of them seen only once. Specimen: PBMCs or T cells enriched from blood (not recorded which). The receptors come from a man aged 25-40 years who had recovered from COVID-19.

V and J are TRBV6-2 or TRBV6-3 and TRBJ1-2; a possible D gene is TRBD1 (5 bases). This CDR3 is 14 amino acids long. Germline CDR1 reads MNHEY; CDR2 reads SVGEGT. V was cut by 7 bases and J by 1 base, with 13 bases left in between. Here the CDR3 DNA reads TGTGCCAGCAACCCGGACATGGGTAACTATGGCTACACCTTC. It is translated as CASNPDMGNYGYTF.

V usage is TRBV19 and J usage is TRBJ2-1, with 12 bases lining up with TRBD2. CDR1 and CDR2 (germline): LNHDA, SQIVND (reference sequence). The CDR3 runs to 16 residues. J lost 8 bases, V lost 3 bases, and 8 bases had no gene match. The CDR3 region is CASSISLAGGWDEQFF. For the CDR3, the DNA is TGTGCCAGTAGTATTTCACTAGCGGGGGGTTGGGATGAGCAGTTCTTC.

The chain is built from TRBV5-6 and TRBJ1-6; a weak D match, TRBD1 (5 bases). The CDR3 spans 16 residues. V lost 4 bases and J 9 bases, leaving 20 bases between the germline ends. Germline CDR1 SGHDT, CDR2 YYEEEE. CDR3 sequence reads: CASSRKGQGLSSPLHF. DNA of the CDR3: TGTGCCAGCAGCCGTAAGGGGCAGGGACTTAGTTCACCCCTCCACTTT.

The rearrangement links TRBV27 to TRBJ1-1; no reliable D call. With 2 bases removed from V and 1 base from J, the gap between germline ends came to 8 bases. Germline CDR1 reads MNHEY; CDR2 reads SMNVEV (reference sequence). The CDR3 contains 14 residues. This chain's CDR3 is CASSLTNTNTEAFF. CDR3 in DNA: TGTGCCAGCAGTTTAACAAACACGAACACTGAAGCTTTCTTT.

The chain combines TRBV4-1 with TRBJ1-1, with D unclear. The length of the CDR3 is 15 residues. Germline V gene data show CDR1 as MGHRA and CDR2 as YSYEKL. V lost 0 bases and J lost 1, with 9 bases in between. CDR3: CASSQDGQPNTEAFF. CDR3 bases: TGCGCCAGCAGCCAAGATGGGCAGCCGAACACTGAAGCTTTCTTT.

The V call is TRBV19, the J call TRBJ2-2, with D maybe TRBD1 (5 bases). CDR1 LNHDA and CDR2 SQIVND come from the germline V gene (reference sequence). V lost 2 bases and J 1 base, leaving 8 bases between the germline ends. The CDR3 is 15 amino acids. Written as DNA, the CDR3 is TGTGCCAGTAGTATATCAGGGTTGAACACCGGGGAGCTGTTTTTT. This gives the protein CASSISGLNTGELFF. The whole variable domain, filled in from reference TRBV19 and TRBJ2-2, reads DGGITQSPKYLFRKEGQNVTLSCEQNLNHDAMYWYRQDPGQGLRLIYYSQIVNDFQKGDIAEGYSVSREKKESFPLTVTSAQKNPTAFYLCASSISGLNTGELFFGEGSRLTVL.

The V and J genes are TRBV13 and TRBJ1-6; possible D gene TRBD1, 5 bases. The V end lost 7 bases, the J end lost 9 bases, and 22 bases lay between the germline ends. The CDR3 contains 16 residues. Germline lookup yields CDR1 PRHDT and CDR2 FYEKMQ (reference sequence). CDR3 bases: TGTGCCAGCACCTTGACCGAAGAAGGGGTTGTTTCACCCCTCCACTTT. Translated, it gives CASTLTEEGVVSPLHF.

The CDR3, as DNA: TGTGCCAGCAGCTTAGGGGGACAGGGGTCCCATACGCAGTATTTT. Its protein product is CASSLGGQGSHTQYF. This chain links TRBV7-6 with TRBJ2-3; 10 positions match TRBD1. Germline CDR1 reads SGHVS; CDR2 reads FNYEAQ. The junction had 5 bases not matched to a gene; V was cut back by 1 base and J by 7 bases. The CDR3 totals 15 residues.

The sample holds one count of this clone. This chain joins TRBV15 and TRBJ2-2; TRBD1 might be the D (6 bases). Germline assignment: CDR1 LNHNV and CDR2 YYDKDF (reference sequence). The CDR3 is 16 residues long. Trimming took 0 bases from V and 2 from J, leaving 10 bases between them. This chain's CDR3 is CATSRDSGTNTGELFF. CDR3 DNA: TGTGCCACCAGCAGAGATTCGGGGACAAACACCGGGGAGCTGTTTTTT.

This clone came up once. The chain combines TRBV28 with TRBJ2-1; TRBD2 matches at 13 bases. The CDR3 is made up of 18 amino acids. V was clipped by 5 bases and J by 0 bases; unmatched bases: 7. Germline CDR1 is MDHEN and CDR2 is SYDVKM. CDR3 amino acids: CASSPGLAGLRSYNEQFF. The CDR3 DNA reads as TGTGCCAGCAGTCCGGGACTAGCGGGGCTACGCTCCTACAATGAGCAGTTCTTC.

This chain links TRBV2 with TRBJ1-1; 8 bases fit TRBD1. CDR1 and CDR2 from the germline V gene are SNHLY and FYNNEI. Trimming removed 5 bases from V and 4 bases from J; junction bases left unmatched: 6. CDR3 size: 14 residues. The CDR3 region is CASSQQGVGTEAFF. The CDR3, as DNA: TGTGCCAGCAGTCAACAGGGGGTAGGCACTGAAGCTTTCTTT.

This sequence joins TRBV2 and TRBJ1-3; 8 bases match TRBD1. Trimming cost V 2 bases and J 0 bases; bases outside gene matches: 9. CDR1 and CDR2 from the germline V gene are SNHLY and FYNNEI. The CDR3 contains 18 residues. This chain's CDR3 is CASSEPRQGIRSGNTIYF. As DNA, the CDR3 is TGTGCCAGCAGTGAACCCAGACAGGGGATCCGCTCTGGAAACACCATATATTTT. The full variable domain, with the rest looked up from reference TRBV2 and TRBJ1-3, is EPEVTQTPSHQVTQMGQEVILRCVPISNHLYFYWYRQILGQKVEFLVSFYNNEISEKSEIFDDQFSVERPDGSNFTLKIRSTKLEDSAMYFCASSEPRQGIRSGNTIYFGEGSWLTVV.

V is TRBV2 and J is TRBJ2-1; the D gene is possibly TRBD1 (6 bases). The CDR3 covers 14 residues. Germline V gene lookup returns CDR1 SNHLY and CDR2 FYNNEI. V was cut by 7 bases and J by 4 bases, with 14 bases left in between. CDR3 in DNA: TGTGCCAGCACTCCTTCGACAGGTTACAATGAGCAGTTCTTC. Its translation: CASTPSTGYNEQFF.

The V and J genes are TRBV9 and TRBJ2-7, with D possibly matching TRBD2 (6 bases). Germline loops: CDR1 SGDLS, CDR2 YYNGEE. V was pared by 4 bases and J by 5 bases, with 25 bases between. CDR3 length: 17 amino acids. This CDR3 reads CASSPRGSGGLGNEQYF. In nucleotides, the CDR3 is TGTGCCAGCAGCCCCCGTGGAAGTGGGGGACTCGGGAACGAGCAGTACTTC.

The chain is built from TRBV30 and TRBJ1-4; 9 bases line up with TRBD1. This CDR3 spans 14 amino acids. With 3 bases clipped from V and 7 bases from J, the junction kept 6 bases outside the gene matches. Per germline, CDR1 GTSNPN and CDR2 SVGIG (reference sequence). DNA of the CDR3: TGTGCCTGGAGACAGGGGGCGGGCGGTGAAAAACTGTTTTTT. This sequence encodes CAWRQGAGGEKLFF. Full variable domain (outside the CDR3, taken from reference TRBV30 and TRBJ1-4): SQTIHQWPATLVQPVGSPLSLECTVEGTSNPNLYWYRQAAGRGLQLLFYSVGIGQISSEVPQNLSASRPQDRQFILSSKKLLLSDSGFYLCAWRQGAGGEKLFFGSGTQLSVL.

The gene calls are TRBV30 and TRBJ1-2; D is ambiguous. Germline assignment: CDR1 GTSNPN and CDR2 SVGIG (reference sequence). The CDR3 length is 10 residues. Trimming shortened V by 2 bases and J by 8 bases, and 6 bases separated the two germline ends. The CDR3 bases are TGTGCCTGGAGTCAGAGGGGCTACACCTTC. This translates into CAWSQRGYTF.

The rearrangement uses TRBV19 and TRBJ2-6; tentatively, D is TRBD1 (5 bases). This CDR3 has 18 residues. Deletions cut 5 bases from V and 0 bases from J, with 17 bases between. Per the germline V gene, CDR1 is LNHDA and CDR2 is SQIVND (reference sequence). CDR3 sequence reads: CASSSTRATHSGANVLTF. As DNA, the CDR3 is TGTGCCAGTAGTTCTACCAGGGCGACTCACTCTGGGGCCAACGTCCTGACTTTC.

The V gene is TRBV9, the J gene TRBJ2-7, with D tentatively TRBD2 (5 bases). The CDR3 has 15 residues. Trimming took off 3 bases at V and 1 base at J, with 14 bases between the two ends. CDR1 is SGDLS, CDR2 YYNGEE, per germline. The CDR3 region has the DNA TGTGCCAGCAGCGCAAGGGAGAAAGGGTCCTACGAGCAGTACTTC. Translated, it gives CASSAREKGSYEQYF. The variable domain in full, completed from reference TRBV9 and TRBJ2-7, reads DSGVTQTPKHLITATGQRVTLRCSPRSGDLSVYWYQQSLDQGLQFLIQYYNGEERAKGNILERFSAQQFPDLHSELNLSSLELGDSALYFCASSAREKGSYEQYFGPGTRLTVT.

V usage is TRBV7-9 and J usage is TRBJ2-3; no firm D call. The CDR3 sequence is 13 residues long. From germline, CDR1 is SEHNR and CDR2 FQNEAQ (reference sequence). V gave up 4 bases and J gave up 0 bases, with 5 bases separating them. For the CDR3, the DNA is TGTGCCAGCAGCTCTACTAGCACAGATACGCAGTATTTT. Amino acid sequence: CASSSTSTDTQYF.

The chain links TRBV2 to TRBJ2-1; TRBD1 might be the D (5 bases). CDR3 size: 13 residues. Germline V gene lookup returns CDR1 SNHLY and CDR2 FYNNEI. V was pared by 5 bases and J by 0 bases, with 5 bases between. The CDR3 region has the DNA TGTGCCAGCAGTCAGGGCTCCTACAATGAGCAGTTCTTC. It encodes CASSQGSYNEQFF.

This chain links TRBV9 with TRBJ1-3; a possible D gene is TRBD1 (5 bases). CDR1 SGDLS and CDR2 YYNGEE come from the germline V gene. CDR3 length: 21 amino acids. The V end was cut by 0 bases, the J end by 0 bases, with 25 bases between. CDR3 region: CASSVDSGTRGPELSGNTIYF. The DNA for the CDR3 is TGTGCCAGCAGCGTAGATTCCGGGACTAGGGGACCAGAACTCTCTGGAAACACCATATATTTT.